This TCR beta chain was documented in a study of T cell changes during pregnancy in multiple sclerosis. This clone has just one count. Other DNA variants within this sample encode the same CDR3. The length of the CDR3 is 17 residues. Trimming stripped 5 bases from V and 0 bases from J, with 19 bases between. Germline CDR1 and CDR2: SGHAT and FQNNGV. Sequencing used immunoSEQ multiplex PCR; TCRdb keeps in-frame clones, though not all of them. Counted here are about 56,000 clones, 75% to 90% occurring once; the ten biggest clones make up approximately 1.7%. The material sequenced was peripheral blood, taken after pregnancy. The rearrangement links TRBV11-2 to TRBJ1-2; possible D gene TRBD1, 5 bases. The origin of this receptor is a female donor with multiple sclerosis, enrolled in a pregnancy study. The CDR3, as DNA: TGTGCCAGCAGCCCAAGACGGGTAGGCAGGGCTAACTATGGCTACACCTTC. Translation gives CASSPRRVGRANYGYTF.